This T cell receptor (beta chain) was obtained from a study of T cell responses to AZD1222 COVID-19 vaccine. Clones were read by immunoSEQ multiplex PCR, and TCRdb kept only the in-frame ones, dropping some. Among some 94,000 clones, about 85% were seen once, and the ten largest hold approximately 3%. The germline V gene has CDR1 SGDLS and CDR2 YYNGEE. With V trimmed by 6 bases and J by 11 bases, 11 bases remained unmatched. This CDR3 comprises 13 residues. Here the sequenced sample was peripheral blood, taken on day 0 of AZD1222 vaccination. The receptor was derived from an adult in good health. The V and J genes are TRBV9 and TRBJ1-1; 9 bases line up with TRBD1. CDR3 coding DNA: TGTGCCAGCAAGAGGGTTCGGGACAGGGCGGCTTTCTTT. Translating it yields CASKRVRDRAAFF.